This T cell receptor beta chain was identified during a study of CXCR3-negative and CXCR3-positive naive CD8 T cells. Across the whole study: A total of some 130 million TRB reads was generated, with about 1.5 +/- 0.3 million per library. Findings and limits, study-wide: Comparison of naive subsets found surface CD5 to be comparable, and TCR strength was inferred on the basis of TRB CDR3 properties. Memory CD8+ cells had much lower diversity, and both naive subsets had comparably high diversity. Expression of CXCR3 was partially reduced after cryopreservation, and fresh PBMCs were used in most assays. Naive cells with CXCR3 showed TRB CDR3s that were more hydrophobic than those in CXCR3-negative naive cells.

As for this clonotype: What it recognizes is unknown.

The CDR3 has 15 amino acids. CDR1 and CDR2 from the germline V gene are DFQATT and SNEGSKA (reference sequence). 5' RACE with UMI labels generated the TRB cDNA libraries. Following a re-call of the 5' RACE reads, TCRdb has one entry per CDR3 protein and lacks DNA. The sample shows some 60,000 distinct CDR3 sequences, and approximately 0.5% sits with its ten largest clones. Material for sequencing was naive CXCR3+ CD8+ T cells from blood. Subset meaning: CD45RO-CCR7+CD27+CD95- naive CD8+ T cells expressing CXCR3 (TNR3+). The V and J genes are TRBV20-1 and TRBJ2-7; TCRdb names TRBD1, which stays unverified in the absence of DNA. This clonotype was obtained from a human donor in good health. Some clones in this sample may be carry-over from other donors' samples. The chain's CDR3 is CSASDDRDLSYEQYF.